A selection of T cell receptor beta chains follows, all from one sample in a study of PD-L1 blockade in urothelial cancer. The data were produced by immunoSEQ multiplex PCR, yet TCRdb's version contains in-frame clones alone and is incomplete. The table includes 50,000 to 55,000 clones, 60% to 85% detected once. Specimen: PBMCs, collected around atezolizumab (anti-PD-L1) treatment. The receptor source for this set is a man in his 70s with urothelial cancer. Each CDR3 is given with its conserved first and last residue. A D gene is named only where the DNA matches it firmly. Clone size is not always given. Where it is, it says once, few, many or a class for expanded clones.

cdr3_nt cdr3_aa j_call d_call v_call clone_size
TGCGCCAGCAGCCAAGACCCGGGACTAGCGTACTCCTACGAGCAGTACTTC CASSQDPGLAYSYEQYF TRBJ2-7 TRBD2 TRBV4-1 NA
TGTGCCAGCAGCCCGGGACTAGCCACGGGGACCCAGTACTTC CASSPGLATGTQYF TRBJ2-5 TRBD2 TRBV7-3 few
TGTGCCAGCAGCAACACAGGAAAGGGCCGCTCCTACGAGCAGTACTTC CASSNTGKGRSYEQYF TRBJ2-7 NA TRBV21-1 NA
TGTGCCAGCAGCTCACGTGCAGGGACTAGCGGGACCCATCCGTATTTT CASSSRAGTSGTHPYF TRBJ2-3 TRBD2 TRBV7-2 NA
TGTGCCAGCAGCTCCGGTTGGCGGGGGGATGAGCAGTTCTTC CASSSGWRGDEQFF TRBJ2-1 TRBD2 TRBV7-2 NA
TGCAGTGCTAGTGGTAGCAATACGCAGTATTTT CSASGSNTQYF TRBJ2-3 NA TRBV20-1 NA
TGTGCCAGCAGCCTTTGGGACAGGGGGTCCGGAGAGACCCAGTACTTC CASSLWDRGSGETQYF TRBJ2-5 TRBD1 TRBV14 NA
TGTGCCAGCAGCTTAGCGAGGACAGCCACTGAAGCTTTCTTT CASSLARTATEAFF TRBJ1-1 NA TRBV7-8 NA
TGTGCCAGCAGTTTGGGAGGGGGGAGTCTTGTGATCTATGGCTACACCTTC CASSLGGGSLVIYGYTF TRBJ1-2 NA TRBV28 NA
TGTGCCAGCAGTGAAGAGACACGCCGCGGCTACACCTTC CASSEETRRGYTF TRBJ1-2 NA TRBV6-5 NA
TGTGCCAGCAGCGGGACGCCTAGGGGGAATCAGCCCCAGCATTTT CASSGTPRGNQPQHF TRBJ1-5 NA TRBV2 few
TGTGCCAGCAGTTCCGCTGGGGAGGAGGCTAACTATGGCTACACCTTC CASSSAGEEANYGYTF TRBJ1-2 NA TRBV6-5 NA
TGTGCCAGTAGTATAGGCAGGCGAGAGACCCAGTACTTC CASSIGRRETQYF TRBJ2-5 NA TRBV19 NA
TGCGCCAGCAGCTCCAGGGGTTCGAACACCGGGGAGCTGTTTTTT CASSSRGSNTGELFF TRBJ2-2 NA TRBV5-1 few
TGTGCCAGCAGCCCGACATTACCTCTAGCGGGAGATACAGAGACCCAGTACTTC CASSPTLPLAGDTETQYF TRBJ2-5 TRBD2 TRBV4-2 NA
TGTGCCAGCTCACCACCGGGACAGGTCCGGGGCGAGCAGTACTTC CASSPPGQVRGEQYF TRBJ2-7 TRBD1 TRBV18 NA
TGCGCCAGCAGCTTGGGGACAGGGGACTCTAGCAATCAGCCCCAGCATTTT CASSLGTGDSSNQPQHF TRBJ1-5 TRBD1 TRBV5-1 NA
TGTGCCAGCAGGCCCAGACTAGCGGAGTACAATGAGCAGTTCTTC CASRPRLAEYNEQFF TRBJ2-1 TRBD2 TRBV7-9 NA
TGTGCCAGCAGTTTATCGGGGGGGATGATCAATGAGCAGTTCTTC CASSLSGGMINEQFF TRBJ2-1 TRBD2 TRBV28 NA
TGTGCCAGCACCCCGACAGGGCCCACTGAAGCTTTCTTT CASTPTGPTEAFF TRBJ1-1 TRBD1 TRBV7-8 NA
TGTGCCAGTAGTAGCCTTAGCGGGGACTCCTACAATGAGCAGTTCTTC CASSSLSGDSYNEQFF TRBJ2-1 TRBD2 TRBV19 NA
TGTGCCAGTAGTATCGTCAGGGGGGTAGAGCAGTACTTC CASSIVRGVEQYF TRBJ2-7 NA TRBV19 few
TGTGCCAGCAGTTTAGGAGGGGGCGGCACCGAAGCTTTCTTT CASSLGGGGTEAFF TRBJ1-1 TRBD1 TRBV28 NA
TGTGCCAGCTCACCACAGGAGGATACGCAGTATTTT CASSPQEDTQYF TRBJ2-3 NA TRBV18 once
TGCGCCAGCAGAAGAGGACAGGGGACAGATACGCAGTATTTT CASRRGQGTDTQYF TRBJ2-3 TRBD1 TRBV5-1 NA
TGTGCCAGCAGCGTCCTCCCGGGCCCCGGGGCAGATACGCAGTATTTT CASSVLPGPGADTQYF TRBJ2-3 NA TRBV9 NA
TGTGCCAGCAGCCGGACTAGCGGTTACGAGCAGTACTTC CASSRTSGYEQYF TRBJ2-7 TRBD2 TRBV11-2 once
TGTGCCAGCAGCCATCCGGGGGAAGACTATGGCTACACCTTC CASSHPGEDYGYTF TRBJ1-2 NA TRBV14 once
TGTGCCAGCAGCTTCCCCGGACAGGGCAGGGTCGGCTACACCTTC CASSFPGQGRVGYTF TRBJ1-2 TRBD1 TRBV7-9 NA
TGTGCCAGCAGCATTCTAGCGAGAGGCACTGAAGCTTTCTTT CASSILARGTEAFF TRBJ1-1 NA TRBV5-4 few
TGTGCCAGCAGCTTAGTGGGCGGGCGCACAGATACGCAGTATTTT CASSLVGGRTDTQYF TRBJ2-3 NA TRBV7-3 NA
TGTGCCAGCAGCTCTCAAGGGACATCGCTTTCACCCCTCCACTTT CASSSQGTSLSPLHF TRBJ1-6 NA TRBV7-2 NA
TGTGCCAGCAGCTCCGGACTAGCGGGGTCTTTCTACGAGCAGTACTTC CASSSGLAGSFYEQYF TRBJ2-7 TRBD2 TRBV6-4 NA
TGTGCCAGCTCACCACTGGGGCTTGACACTGAAGCTTTCTTT CASSPLGLDTEAFF TRBJ1-1 NA TRBV18 NA
TGTGCCAGCAGTGCCCTACAGGTCCGGGATGAGCAGTTCTTC CASSALQVRDEQFF TRBJ2-1 NA TRBV25-1 NA
TGCGCCAGCAGCCAAGGAGCGGGTGCGCACTACAATGAGCAGTTCTTC CASSQGAGAHYNEQFF TRBJ2-1 NA TRBV4-1 NA
TGTGCCAGTAGTATAGCAGCGGGAGGAGGCCAAGAGACCCAGTACTTC CASSIAAGGGQETQYF TRBJ2-5 TRBD2 TRBV19 NA
TGTGCCAGCAGGGGACAGGGTGGACCTGAAGCTTTCTTT CASRGQGGPEAFF TRBJ1-1 TRBD1 TRBV2 NA
TGTGCCAGCAGCTTATGGGGGGTAGATACGCAGTATTTT CASSLWGVDTQYF TRBJ2-3 NA TRBV11-3 NA
TGTGCCAGCAGTTTATCCCGCGGAGCCCTCTACGAGCAGTACTTC CASSLSRGALYEQYF TRBJ2-7 NA TRBV27 NA
TGTGCCAGTAGTACGACAGGGGGCGGTTCGGGGGAGACCCAGTACTTC CASSTTGGGSGETQYF TRBJ2-5 TRBD1 TRBV19 NA
TGCGCCAGCAGCTTACTAGCGGAGTCCTACAATGAGCAGTTCTTC CASSLLAESYNEQFF TRBJ2-1 TRBD2 TRBV5-1 NA
TGTGCCAGCAGCGGCGGCGGGATTGGGTACTTC CASSGGGIGYF TRBJ2-7 NA TRBV25-1 NA
TGCAGCGTCGCGACGGGGAACACCGGGGAGCTGTTTTTT CSVATGNTGELFF TRBJ2-2 NA TRBV29-1 once
TGTGCCAGCAGCCCAACAACCCCAGGAGGAGCCCTTTTCTACAATGAGCAGTTCTTC CASSPTTPGGALFYNEQFF TRBJ2-1 NA TRBV11-2 NA
TGTGCCAGCTCACCCCGGACTAGCGGGAGATATGAGCAGTTCTTC CASSPRTSGRYEQFF TRBJ2-1 TRBD2 TRBV18 NA
TGTGCCAGCAGCTTAGAGGCGGGGGGCCCCCGGGGTACGCAGTATTTT CASSLEAGGPRGTQYF TRBJ2-3 TRBD2 TRBV7-9 once
TGTGCCATCAGTGCACTAGCGGGAGACTACAATGAGCAGTTCTTC CAISALAGDYNEQFF TRBJ2-1 TRBD2 TRBV10-3 NA
TGTGCCAGCAGCCAAGAATTAAACAGGGGACGGGAGACCCAGTACTTC CASSQELNRGRETQYF TRBJ2-5 TRBD1 TRBV4-2 NA
TGTGCCAGTATTGGGGACAGGGACCCCCTTAACTATGGCTACACCTTC CASIGDRDPLNYGYTF TRBJ1-2 TRBD1 TRBV19 NA
TGTGCCAGCTCACCACCACAGACGCTCTCTGGAAACACCATATATTTT CASSPPQTLSGNTIYF TRBJ1-3 NA TRBV18 few
TGTGCCAGCAGCTTACGGGGGGAGAGGTCTGCAACTAATGAAAAACTGTTTTTT CASSLRGERSATNEKLFF TRBJ1-4 NA TRBV11-1 NA
TGTGCCACCAGCAGGGAGGGACAGGGACTCGACGAGCAGTACTTC CATSREGQGLDEQYF TRBJ2-7 TRBD1 TRBV15 NA
TGTGCCAGCTCACCGGTGAGGGGGAAGATGAACACTGAAGCTTTCTTT CASSPVRGKMNTEAFF TRBJ1-1 NA TRBV18 few